Each of the 17 T cell receptor beta chains below was sequenced from the same sample in a study of T-cell memory formation after mild COVID-19. Each CDR3 protein gets one entry after TCRdb re-called the 5' RACE reads with MiXCR. Counted here are about half a million distinct CDR3 sequences, 18% occurring once; the ten biggest clones make up 9% to 15%. Material: PBMCs or a T cell subset sorted from them (not recorded which). These receptors all stem from an adult woman who had mild COVID-19 (a few samples of this study predate the infection). Cell type and time point are not known.

The V and J genes are TRBV5-1 and TRBJ2-7; 8 positions match TRBD1. V dropped 4 bases and J dropped 2; count of bases not matched to a gene: 8. In germline, CDR1 is SGHRS, CDR2 YFSETQ. The CDR3 totals 15 residues. CDR3: CASSGGQAETYEQYF. CDR3 DNA sequence: TGCGCCAGCAGCGGGGGACAGGCGGAAACCTACGAGCAGTACTTC. Using reference TRBV5-1 and TRBJ2-7 for the parts outside the CDR3, the full variable domain is KAGVTQTPRYLIKTRGQQVTLSCSPISGHRSVSWYQQTPGQGLQFLFEYFSETQRNKGNFPGRFSGRQFSNSRSEMNVSTLELGDSALYLCASSGGQAETYEQYFGPGTRLTVT.

The chain couples TRBV18 to TRBJ2-7; D could derive from TRBD1 or TRBD2 (5 bases each). The CDR3 is 15 residues long. The V end was cut by 2 bases, the J end by 2 bases, with 13 bases between. Looked up from germline, CDR1 is KGHSH and CDR2 is LQKENI. The CDR3 bases are TGTGCCAGCTCACCATCGGGGCACAGAACCTACGAGCAGTACTTC. This codes for CASSPSGHRTYEQYF.

This clonotype has more than one count but fewer than ten. The V gene is TRBV10-1, the J gene TRBJ1-6, with a weak D call TRBD1 (5 bases). CDR1 and CDR2 from the germline V gene are WNHNN and SYGVQD (reference sequence). V dropped 7 bases and J dropped 8 bases, with 18 bases sitting between them. This CDR3 has 15 amino acids. The CDR3 DNA is TGCGCCAGCAAGCAGGGTTTTCCGTCTGATTCACCCCTCCACTTT. It specifies CASKQGFPSDSPLHF.

The chain carries TRBV2 and TRBJ2-1; the D is unclear. The CDR3 is 14 residues long. Looked up from germline, CDR1 is SNHLY and CDR2 is FYNNEI. V was trimmed by 7 bases and J by 6 bases, leaving 16 bases between them. In nucleotides, the CDR3 is TGTGCCAGCAACGAGAGAGGACCCCCCAATGAGCAGTTCTTC. Translated: CASNERGPPNEQFF.

The table lists this clonotype with a few counts. The chain employs TRBV29-1 and TRBJ2-7; 11 bases line up with TRBD1. Trimming took 7 bases from V and 6 from J; bases not matched to a gene: 11. This CDR3 comprises 14 residues. CDR1 is SQVTM and CDR2 is ANQGSEA in the germline V gene. This CDR3 is CSAGRGQGDGEQYF. The DNA of the CDR3 is TGCAGCGCCGGCAGGGGACAGGGGGATGGCGAGCAGTACTTC.

This clonotype was seen more than once but under ten times. The chain uses TRBV4-1 and TRBJ2-3; D may be TRBD2 (6 bases). CDR1 MGHRA and CDR2 YSYEKL come from the germline V gene. This CDR3 has 15 residues. Trimming removed 6 bases from V and 5 bases from J, with 18 bases in between. Here the CDR3 reads CASSSGTQSGDTQYF. DNA of the CDR3: TGCGCCAGCAGTTCCGGGACTCAGAGCGGAGATACGCAGTATTTT.

The gene calls are TRBV9 and TRBJ1-2; the D is unclear. Germline assignment: CDR1 SGDLS and CDR2 YYNGEE. The CDR3 is 16 amino acids. The V gene lost 3 bases and the J gene lost 4 bases, with 19 bases spanning the gap. CDR3 sequence (DNA): TGTGCCAGCAGCGGAGCGGTGTCCGGGAACACCTATGGCTACACCTTC. Translated, it gives CASSGAVSGNTYGYTF.

This clonotype was observed at least ten times. This sequence joins TRBV15 and TRBJ2-7, with 8 bases that match TRBD1. The CDR3 spans 14 residues. With 0 bases clipped from V and 2 bases from J, the junction kept 0 bases outside the gene matches. The germline CDR1 and CDR2 sequences are LNHNV and YYDKDF (reference sequence). The CDR3 loop is CATSRDRGPYEQYF. The CDR3 DNA reads as TGTGCCACCAGCAGAGACAGGGGGCCCTACGAGCAGTACTTC.

The CDR3 region has the DNA TGCGCCAGCAGCTTGGGGTGGGACAGCTCCTACGAGCAGTACTTC. This gives the protein CASSLGWDSSYEQYF. The J gene is TRBJ2-7, the V gene TRBV5-1; TRBD1 aligns across 7 bases. The CDR3 runs 15 residues. V trimming: 0 bases; J trimming: 0 bases; junction bases outside the gene matches: 3. The germline V gene has CDR1 SGHRS and CDR2 YFSETQ.

V gene TRBV3-1 combines with J gene TRBJ2-3; D is ambiguous. With 0 bases removed from V and 1 base from J, the gap between germline ends came to 5 bases. The CDR3 extends over 14 amino acids. The germline V gene has CDR1 LGHDT and CDR2 YNNKEL (reference sequence). In DNA form, the CDR3 reads TGTGCCAGCAGCCAAGAAGTAGGCACAGATACGCAGTATTTT. Residues: CASSQEVGTDTQYF.

This clonotype has only a few counts. The chain joins TRBV11-2 to TRBJ2-1; the match to TRBD2 covers 10 bases. CDR1 is SGHAT, CDR2 FQNNGV, per germline. This CDR3 spans 16 amino acids. The trim removed 3 bases at V and 7 bases at J, leaving 9 bases unmatched. The CDR3 DNA sequence: TGTGCCAGCAGCTTCCGGCTAGCGGGAGCCGATAATGAGCAGTTCTTC. The encoded protein is CASSFRLAGADNEQFF.

The chain links TRBV7-9 to TRBJ1-2; D perhaps matches TRBD1 (5 bases). Germline V gives CDR1 SEHNR, CDR2 FQNEAQ (reference sequence). Trimming pared 5 bases from V and 0 bases from J, leaving 13 bases between. This CDR3 spans 15 amino acids. Written as DNA, the CDR3 is TGTGCCAGCAGCATCCGGGACCCGGCTAACTATGGCTACACCTTC. Protein sequence: CASSIRDPANYGYTF.

This clonotype was found many times. This chain uses TRBV18 with TRBJ2-7; TRBD2 matches at 8 bases. CDR3 size: 15 residues. From germline, CDR1 is KGHSH and CDR2 LQKENI. The V segment lost 6 bases and the J segment 6 bases; nucleotides outside the gene matches: 13. The CDR3 protein is CASSQSGSHRGEQYF. The DNA of the CDR3 is TGTGCCAGCTCGCAAAGCGGGAGTCATCGCGGCGAGCAGTACTTC.

This clonotype has more than one count but fewer than ten. This chain uses TRBV7-2 with TRBJ1-3, with D maybe TRBD1 (5 bases). Germline values: CDR1 SGHTA, CDR2 FQGNSA. The CDR3 sequence is 16 residues long. Trimming left V 0 bases short and J 0 bases short, with 9 bases between. CDR3 nucleotides: TGTGCCAGCAGCTTAGCAGGGGCAGGCTCTGGAAACACCATATATTTT. Translating it yields CASSLAGAGSGNTIYF.

This clonotype occurred a few times. The rearrangement uses TRBV24-1 and TRBJ2-2; TRBD1 agrees at 9 bases. Germline loops: CDR1 KGHDR, CDR2 SFDVKD. This CDR3 is built from 14 residues. With 5 bases clipped from V and 7 bases from J, the junction kept 4 bases outside the gene matches. The DNA of the CDR3 is TGTGCCACCAGTGGGCGGACAGGGGTCGGGGAGCTGTTTTTT. Amino acid sequence: CATSGRTGVGELFF.

The chain recombines TRBV7-2 with TRBJ2-3, with 11 positions matching TRBD1. CDR3 length: 18 amino acids. The trim removed 6 bases at V and 0 bases at J, leaving 11 bases unmatched. Germline V gene data show CDR1 as SGHTA and CDR2 as FQGNSA. The CDR3 nucleotides are TGTGCCAGCAGGGCCGGGACAGGGGGATTATCAAGCACAGATACGCAGTATTTT. This gives the protein CASRAGTGGLSSTDTQYF.

In this sample, this clonotype turned up a few times. One junction end does not reproduce the germline sequence, and a read error may be involved. The V call is TRBV6-5, the J call TRBJ2-7, with a possible D match to TRBD1 (5 bases). This CDR3 contains 15 residues. Germline V lookup: CDR1 MNHEY, CDR2 SVGAGI. CDR3 nucleotide sequence: TGTGCCAGCAGATACTACTTTAGGGGTGGCTACGAGCAGTACTTC. This translates into CASRYYFRGGYEQYF.